This paragraph covers one T cell receptor beta chain sequence. This sample is drawn from a study of cytomegalovirus exposure and HLA in healthy donors. V was trimmed by 5 bases and J by 8 bases, leaving 14 bases between them. The CDR3 sequence is 13 residues long. Germline assignment: CDR1 SGHAT and CDR2 FQNNGV. It was with 60 Vbeta and 13 Jbeta primers that the PCR ran. TCRdb keeps only in-frame clones here, not all; method: immunoSEQ multiplex PCR. This table has some 130,000 clones, 60% to 80% appearing once. The TCR originated in a male donor in good health and CMV-seronegative. This chain joins TRBV11-2 and TRBJ2-3; D is uncertain. Sequenced material: PBMCs. CDR3 sequence reads: CASSIRPASTQYF. The DNA for the CDR3 is TGTGCCAGCAGCATTAGACCCGCTAGTACGCAGTATTTT.